This T cell receptor beta chain was sequenced during a study of CD8 T cells in ankylosing spondylitis. Broader study findings: Clones tied to disease were said to be significantly enriched in matched ankylosing spondylitis synovial fluid.

Via MiXCR, TCRdb re-called the 5' RACE reads, giving one row per CDR3 protein. The data contain 150,000 to 200,000 distinct CDR3 sequences, under 35% of them singletons. This CDR3 has 17 residues. Germline V gene data show CDR1 as DFQATT and CDR2 as SNEGSKA (reference sequence). Trimming pared 3 bases from V and 0 bases from J, leaving 18 bases between. This clonotype was counted only a few times. Its antigen is unidentified. The J gene is TRBJ2-1, the V gene TRBV20-1; maybe TRBD2 (6 bases). The sequenced material came from synovial fluid, either unsorted or a sorted T cell fraction (not recorded which). This clonotype originated in a male donor with ankylosing spondylitis. In DNA, the CDR3 is TGCAGTGCTAGGAGGGCTCCGGGAGTACCCTCCTACAATGAGCAGTTCTTC. Amino acids: CSARRAPGVPSYNEQFF.